A single sample is the source of the 26 T cell receptor beta chains below, sequenced in a study of shared clonotypes between healthy human individuals. The method was immunoSEQ multiplex PCR; TCRdb's version includes in-frame clones alone and lacks a portion of them. The repertoire holds a few million clones, with over 85% as singletons. The source material was naive CD4+ T cells sorted from blood. Subset meaning: CD45RA+ positively selected. The receptors come from a man aged 18 to 30 in good health.

The chain joins TRBV7-2 to TRBJ1-6; D not resolved. CDR1 SGHTA and CDR2 FQGNSA come from the germline V gene. This CDR3 spans 13 amino acids. The V gene lost 5 bases and the J gene lost 9 bases, with 11 bases spanning the gap. The chain's CDR3 is CASSPPAGSPLHF. CDR3 DNA: TGTGCCAGCAGCCCACCGGCGGGTTCACCCCTCCACTTT.

The rearrangement uses TRBV25-1 and TRBJ2-7; 10 bases are a match to TRBD2. The CDR3 is made up of 15 amino acids. Per the germline V gene, CDR1 is MGHDK and CDR2 is SYGVNS. J lost 2 bases, V lost 8 bases, and 9 bases had no gene match. For the CDR3, the DNA is TGTGCCAGCTCCGTGGGGACTAGCGTTACCTACGAGCAGTACTTC. This translates into CASSVGTSVTYEQYF.

This rearrangement joins TRBV7-2 to TRBJ2-1; 9 nucleotides agree with TRBD1. The CDR3 consists of 15 residues. The germline V gene encodes CDR1 SGHTA and CDR2 FQGNSA. The ends lost 2 bases at V and 10 bases at J; junction bases unmatched: 9. In DNA form, the CDR3 reads TGTGCCAGCAGCTTACGGACAGGGGTGGTAGGGGAGCAGTTCTTC. It yields the protein CASSLRTGVVGEQFF.

The V and J genes are TRBV6-6 and TRBJ1-4; D remains unclear. This CDR3 has 15 residues. Germline V CDR1 and CDR2: MNHNY, SVGAGI (reference sequence). Trimming took off 4 bases at V and 5 bases at J, with 14 bases between the two ends. The CDR3 region has the DNA TGTGCCAGCAGTTCGCGACACCCAAGCAATGAAAAACTGTTTTTT. Its protein is CASSSRHPSNEKLFF.

The rearrangement links TRBV5-6 to TRBJ2-7; 7 positions agree with TRBD1. V gave up 1 base and J gave up 6 bases; unmatched junction bases: 10. CDR3 size: 15 residues. Germline values: CDR1 SGHDT, CDR2 YYEEEE. The CDR3 here is CASSLNDRDLAEQYF. CDR3 in DNA: TGTGCCAGCAGCTTGAACGACAGGGATTTAGCCGAGCAGTACTTC.

This chain links TRBV30 with TRBJ2-7, with D possibly TRBD1 on 5 matching bases. The CDR3 is made up of 13 amino acids. Between the trimmed V and J ends, which lost 1 base and 4 bases, there was a span of 11 bases. Germline-derived CDR1 and CDR2 are GTSNPN and SVGIG (reference sequence). For the CDR3, the DNA is TGTGCCTGGAGTGCCGTCCAGGGATACGAGCAGTACTTC. This gives the protein CAWSAVQGYEQYF.

J is TRBJ2-5 and V is TRBV6-5; D call uncertain. The J call is in doubt because the DNA end fits TRBJ2-7 better. Germline CDR1 MNHEY, CDR2 SVGAGI. The CDR3 consists of 15 residues. The CDR3 sequence is CASSRLGLLVDEQYF. CDR3 DNA: TGTGCCAGCAGTAGGCTAGGGTTGCTGGTTGACGAGCAGTACTTC.

In its sample, this clone was seen once. The chain links TRBV2 to TRBJ1-6, with 7 bases fitting TRBD1. CDR3 size: 14 residues. Germline values: CDR1 SNHLY, CDR2 FYNNEI. Losses at the gene ends were 2 bases for V and 9 bases for J; bases not matched to a gene: 4. CDR3 protein: CASSEQGVGSPLHF. In DNA form, the CDR3 reads TGTGCCAGCAGTGAACAGGGGGTAGGTTCACCCCTCCACTTT. Complete variable domain (other parts from reference TRBV2 and TRBJ1-6): EPEVTQTPSHQVTQMGQEVILRCVPISNHLYFYWYRQILGQKVEFLVSFYNNEISEKSEIFDDQFSVERPDGSNFTLKIRSTKLEDSAMYFCASSEQGVGSPLHFGNGTRLTVT.

V and J are TRBV7-2 and TRBJ2-1; 7 bases agree with TRBD2. CDR3 length: 16 residues. V was pared by 5 bases and J by 4 bases, with 11 bases of the junction left unmatched. The germline V gene has CDR1 SGHTA and CDR2 FQGNSA. CDR3 sequence reads: CASSLRVQRGYNEQFF. The CDR3 coding sequence is TGTGCCAGCAGCCTGAGGGTCCAGCGGGGTTACAATGAGCAGTTCTTC.

The chain joins TRBV7-6 to TRBJ1-3; the match to TRBD1 covers 7 bases. The CDR3 extends over 17 amino acids. Germline loops: CDR1 SGHVS, CDR2 FNYEAQ. The V and J ends lost 2 bases and 3 bases, in that order; junction bases with no gene match: 10. CDR3 nucleotide sequence: TGTGCCAGCAGCTTATGGGAAGGGGGCTCGAGTGGAAACACCATATATTTT. Translation gives CASSLWEGGSSGNTIYF.

The chain carries TRBV6-5 and TRBJ2-2; weak D call: TRBD2 (5 bases). The CDR3 is 16 amino acids. The V gene lost 0 bases and the J gene lost 6 bases, with 14 bases spanning the gap. Germline loops: CDR1 MNHEY, CDR2 SVGAGI. The CDR3 region is CASSYSTAGGSGELFF. The CDR3 DNA follows: TGTGCCAGCAGTTACTCGACGGCAGGCGGGTCCGGGGAGCTGTTTTTT.

Turning to this clone: Additional DNA sequences in this sample encode the identical CDR3. This CDR3 reads CASSLEGAGSYEQYF. The CDR3 nucleotides read TGCGCCAGCAGCTTGGAGGGGGCCGGTTCCTACGAGCAGTACTTC. The chain recombines TRBV5-1 with TRBJ2-7; 7 bases align to TRBD1. The CDR3 covers 15 residues. Per the germline V gene, CDR1 is SGHRS and CDR2 is YFSETQ. The V gene end was trimmed by 0 bases and the J gene end by 1 base; junction bases not matched to a gene: 4.

V usage is TRBV5-6 and J usage is TRBJ2-3, with a weak D call TRBD1 (5 bases). CDR1 SGHDT and CDR2 YYEEEE come from the germline V gene. This CDR3 is 15 amino acids long. V was pared by 0 bases and J by 8 bases, with 16 bases between. This chain's CDR3 is CASSLVGLGHGTQYF. In DNA form, the CDR3 reads TGTGCCAGCAGCTTGGTGGGGTTGGGGCACGGTACGCAGTATTTT.

The V call is TRBV30, the J call TRBJ2-7; 11 bases line up with TRBD2. The CDR3 covers 13 residues. The V and J ends lost 2 bases and 7 bases, in that order; junction bases with no gene match: 4. Germline CDR1 and CDR2: GTSNPN and SVGIG (reference sequence). CDR3 DNA: TGTGCCTGGAGTACTAGCGGGAGTCGAGAGCAGTACTTC. Its protein product is CAWSTSGSREQYF. Filled out from reference TRBV30 and TRBJ2-7, the complete variable domain reads SQTIHQWPATLVQPVGSPLSLECTVEGTSNPNLYWYRQAAGRGLQLLFYSVGIGQISSEVPQNLSASRPQDRQFILSSKKLLLSDSGFYLCAWSTSGSREQYFGPGTRLTVT.

V and J are TRBV5-1 and TRBJ2-7; D unresolved. V gave up 4 bases and J gave up 3 bases, with 20 bases separating them. Germline values: CDR1 SGHRS, CDR2 YFSETQ. There are 16 residues in the CDR3. The CDR3 region has the DNA TGCGCCAGCAGCATCGTCCCGGGCGCAGGAAACTACGAGCAGTACTTC. Protein: CASSIVPGAGNYEQYF. Full variable domain (remainder filled in from reference TRBV5-1 and TRBJ2-7): KAGVTQTPRYLIKTRGQQVTLSCSPISGHRSVSWYQQTPGQGLQFLFEYFSETQRNKGNFPGRFSGRQFSNSRSEMNVSTLELGDSALYLCASSIVPGAGNYEQYFGPGTRLTVT.

This clone was recorded only once. The gene calls are TRBV6-1 and TRBJ2-7; D perhaps matches TRBD1 (5 bases). Trimming took 3 bases from V and 0 from J, leaving 21 bases between them. The CDR3 spans 18 residues. Per germline, CDR1 MNHNS and CDR2 SASEGT. In DNA form, the CDR3 reads TGTGCCAGCAGTGAGAGTCACCTCCCCCCGGACAACTCCTACGAGCAGTACTTC. Protein product: CASSESHLPPDNSYEQYF.

Only one count was recorded for this clone. This chain connects TRBV15 to TRBJ1-4; possible D gene TRBD1, 6 bases. CDR1 and CDR2 (germline): LNHNV, YYDKDF (reference sequence). V lost 0 bases and J 4 bases, leaving 12 bases between the germline ends. The CDR3 totals 16 residues. CDR3: CATSRDGGDNNEKLFF. The CDR3 DNA sequence: TGTGCCACCAGCAGAGACGGCGGGGACAATAATGAAAAACTGTTTTTT.

This CDR3 reads CASSQEWVDNNVLTF. The CDR3, as DNA: TGCGCCAGCAGCCAAGAATGGGTCGATAACAACGTCCTGACTTTC. The J gene is TRBJ2-6, the V gene TRBV4-3; the D is unclear. Trimming took off 0 bases at V and 9 bases at J, with 12 bases between the two ends. The CDR3 contains 15 residues. Germline lookup yields CDR1 LGHNA and CDR2 YSLEER.

The CDR3 loop reads CAIEGPSYEQYF. CDR3 coding DNA: TGTGCCATCGAGGGGCCTAGCTACGAGCAGTACTTC. This sequence joins TRBV10-3 and TRBJ2-7, with D tentatively TRBD1 or TRBD2 (5 bases each). There are 12 residues in the CDR3. The germline gives CDR1 ENHRY, CDR2 SYGVKD. The V end was cut by 8 bases, the J end by 3 bases, with 11 bases between.

The chain carries TRBV7-9 and TRBJ2-4; possible D gene TRBD2, 5 bases. V dropped 3 bases and J dropped 2 bases, with 14 bases sitting between them. CDR1 is SEHNR, CDR2 FQNEAQ, per germline (reference sequence). This CDR3 has 16 residues. The CDR3: CASSLAPGITKNIQYF. As DNA, the CDR3 is TGTGCCAGCAGCTTGGCACCGGGAATTACCAAAAACATTCAGTACTTC.

With regard to this clone: This same CDR3 is encoded by further DNA sequences in the sample. The genes are TRBV6-5 and TRBJ2-5; D gene unclear. CDR1 is MNHEY, CDR2 SVGAGI, per germline. Trimming shortened V by 3 bases and J by 3 bases, and 5 bases separated the two germline ends. The CDR3 has 12 residues. CDR3 coding DNA: TGTGCCAGCAGTTATGGGAAAGAGACCCAGTACTTC. Translated, it gives CASSYGKETQYF.

To note about this clone: The sample has other DNA sequences that encode this CDR3 too. V and J are TRBV18 and TRBJ1-6, with TRBD1 matching 7 bases. CDR3 size: 13 residues. CDR1 and CDR2 (germline): KGHSH, LQKENI. Unmatched junction bases numbered 0, after V lost 3 bases and J lost 7 bases. The CDR3 nucleotides are TGTGCCAGCTCACCGGACAGGAATTCACCCCTCCACTTT. Protein sequence: CASSPDRNSPLHF.

The chain has TRBV9 and TRBJ1-5; a weak D match, TRBD1 (5 bases). The CDR3 is 15 amino acids. The germline V gene encodes CDR1 SGDLS and CDR2 YYNGEE. V gave up 2 bases and J gave up 3 bases, with 12 bases separating them. The CDR3 here is CASSVFTGHNQPQHF. Here the CDR3 DNA reads TGTGCCAGCAGCGTCTTTACGGGGCACAATCAGCCCCAGCATTTT.

The V gene is TRBV7-6, the J gene TRBJ2-2; D remains unclear. Trimming took off 5 bases at V and 5 bases at J, with 9 bases between the two ends. Per germline, CDR1 SGHVS and CDR2 FNYEAQ. The CDR3 has 13 amino acids. The CDR3 reads CASSLVRTGELFF. CDR3 sequence (DNA): TGTGCCAGCAGCCTAGTGAGGACCGGGGAGCTGTTTTTT.

The chain is built from TRBV28 and TRBJ2-7, with TRBD1 matching 9 bases. Trimming cost V 2 bases and J 4 bases; bases outside gene matches: 3. This CDR3 region has 14 residues. The V gene's germline CDR1 is MDHEN and CDR2 SYDVKM. Here the CDR3 DNA reads TGTGCCAGCAGTTTAACAGGGGGCTTATACGAGCAGTACTTC. Its translation is CASSLTGGLYEQYF.

V usage is TRBV19 and J usage is TRBJ2-3, with D perhaps TRBD2 (6 bases). Germline lookup yields CDR1 LNHDA and CDR2 SQIVND (reference sequence). V dropped 6 bases and J dropped 1 base, with 14 bases sitting between them. This CDR3 comprises 15 residues. The CDR3 is CASRQSGLGTDTQYF. For the CDR3, the DNA is TGTGCCAGTAGGCAGAGCGGGTTAGGCACAGATACGCAGTATTTT.